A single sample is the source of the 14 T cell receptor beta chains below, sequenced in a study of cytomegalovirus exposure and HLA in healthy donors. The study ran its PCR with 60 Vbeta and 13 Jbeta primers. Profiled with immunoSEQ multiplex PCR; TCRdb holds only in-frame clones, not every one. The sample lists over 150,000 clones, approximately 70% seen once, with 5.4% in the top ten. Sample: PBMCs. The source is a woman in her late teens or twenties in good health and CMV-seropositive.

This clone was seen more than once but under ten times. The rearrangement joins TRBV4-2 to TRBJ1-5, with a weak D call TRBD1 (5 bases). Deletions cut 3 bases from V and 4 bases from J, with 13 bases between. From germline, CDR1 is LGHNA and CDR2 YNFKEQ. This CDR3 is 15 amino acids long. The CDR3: CASSQESQGNQPQHF. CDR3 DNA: TGTGCCAGCAGCCAGGAATCCCAGGGTAATCAGCCCCAGCATTTT.

CDR3 coding DNA: TGTGCCAGCAGCGTAGTCCCGGACAGGGGGCGCGACAATGAGCAGTTCTTC. This sequence encodes CASSVVPDRGRDNEQFF. This rearrangement joins TRBV9 to TRBJ2-1, with 11 bases aligning to TRBD1. The length of the CDR3 is 17 residues. The germline V gene has CDR1 SGDLS and CDR2 YYNGEE. V was clipped by 0 bases and J by 5 bases; unmatched bases: 7.

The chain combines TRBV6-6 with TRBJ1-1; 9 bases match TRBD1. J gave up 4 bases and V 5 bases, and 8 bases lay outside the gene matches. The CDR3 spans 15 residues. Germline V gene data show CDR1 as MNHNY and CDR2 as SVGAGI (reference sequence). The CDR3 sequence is CASSEYGTGFTEAFF. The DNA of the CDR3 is TGTGCCAGCAGTGAGTACGGGACAGGGTTCACTGAAGCTTTCTTT.

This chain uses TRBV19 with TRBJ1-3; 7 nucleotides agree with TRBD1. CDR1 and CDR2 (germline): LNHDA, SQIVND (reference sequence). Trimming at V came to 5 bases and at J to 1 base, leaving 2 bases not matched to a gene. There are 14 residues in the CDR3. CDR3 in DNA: TGTGCCAGTAGTGTGGACAGGTCTGGAAACACCATATATTTT. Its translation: CASSVDRSGNTIYF.

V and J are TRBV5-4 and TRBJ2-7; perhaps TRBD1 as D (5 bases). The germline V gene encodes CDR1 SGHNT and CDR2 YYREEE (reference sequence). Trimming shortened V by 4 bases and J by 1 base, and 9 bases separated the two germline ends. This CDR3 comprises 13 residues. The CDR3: CASSSDSSYEQYF. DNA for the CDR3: TGTGCCAGCAGCAGTGACAGTTCCTACGAGCAGTACTTC.

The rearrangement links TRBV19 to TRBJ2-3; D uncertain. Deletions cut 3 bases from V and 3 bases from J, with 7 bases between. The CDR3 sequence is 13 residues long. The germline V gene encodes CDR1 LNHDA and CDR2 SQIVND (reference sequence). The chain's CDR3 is CASSMMSTDTQYF. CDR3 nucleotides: TGTGCCAGTAGTATGATGAGTACAGATACGCAGTATTTT.

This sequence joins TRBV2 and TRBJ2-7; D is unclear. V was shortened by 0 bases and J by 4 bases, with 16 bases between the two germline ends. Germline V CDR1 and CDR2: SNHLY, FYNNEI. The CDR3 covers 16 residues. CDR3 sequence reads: CASSEASSLGFYEQYF. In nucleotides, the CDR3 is TGTGCCAGCAGTGAAGCCTCTTCGCTCGGGTTTTACGAGCAGTACTTC.

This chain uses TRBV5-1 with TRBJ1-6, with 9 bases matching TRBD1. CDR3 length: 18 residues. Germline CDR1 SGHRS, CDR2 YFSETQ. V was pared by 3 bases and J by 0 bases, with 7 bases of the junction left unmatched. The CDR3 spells CASSYYDRGSSYNSPLHF. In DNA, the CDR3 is TGCGCCAGCAGCTACTACGACAGGGGGAGCTCCTATAATTCACCCCTCCACTTT.

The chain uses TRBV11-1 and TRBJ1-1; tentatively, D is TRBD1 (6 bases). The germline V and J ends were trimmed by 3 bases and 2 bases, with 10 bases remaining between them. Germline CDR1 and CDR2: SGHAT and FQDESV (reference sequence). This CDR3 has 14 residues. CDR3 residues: CASSFQGLNTEAFF. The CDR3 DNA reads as TGTGCCAGCAGCTTTCAGGGGTTAAACACTGAAGCTTTCTTT.

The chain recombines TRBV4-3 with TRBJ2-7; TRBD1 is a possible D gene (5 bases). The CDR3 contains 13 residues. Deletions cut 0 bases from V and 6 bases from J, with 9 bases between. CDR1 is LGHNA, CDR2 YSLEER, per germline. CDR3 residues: CASSQDRVGEQYF. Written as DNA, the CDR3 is TGCGCCAGCAGCCAAGACAGGGTAGGCGAGCAGTACTTC.

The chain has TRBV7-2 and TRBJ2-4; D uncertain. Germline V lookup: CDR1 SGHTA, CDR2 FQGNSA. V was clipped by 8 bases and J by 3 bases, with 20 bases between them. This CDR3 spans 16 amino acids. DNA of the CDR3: TGTGCCAGCTCCCCGCGGCGCGGCGAGCTCAAAAACATTCAGTACTTC. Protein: CASSPRRGELKNIQYF.

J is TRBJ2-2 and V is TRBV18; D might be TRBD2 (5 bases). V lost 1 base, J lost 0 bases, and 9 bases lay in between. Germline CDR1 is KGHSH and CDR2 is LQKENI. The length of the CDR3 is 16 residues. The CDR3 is CASSPRYGANTGELFF. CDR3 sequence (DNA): TGTGCCAGCTCACCACGGTACGGGGCGAACACCGGGGAGCTGTTTTTT.

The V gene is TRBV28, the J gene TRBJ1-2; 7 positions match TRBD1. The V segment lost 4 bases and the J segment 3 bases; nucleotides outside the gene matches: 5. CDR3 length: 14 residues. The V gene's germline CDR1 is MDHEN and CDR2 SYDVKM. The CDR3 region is CASSSQGSHYGYTF. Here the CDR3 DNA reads TGTGCCAGCAGTTCACAGGGGTCTCACTATGGCTACACCTTC.

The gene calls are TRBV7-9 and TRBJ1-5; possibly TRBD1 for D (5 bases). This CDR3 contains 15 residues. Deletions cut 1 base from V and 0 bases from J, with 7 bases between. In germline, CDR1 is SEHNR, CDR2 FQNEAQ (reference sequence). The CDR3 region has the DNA TGTGCCAGCAGCTTAGGGGGGGATAGCAATCAGCCCCAGCATTTT. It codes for CASSLGGDSNQPQHF.